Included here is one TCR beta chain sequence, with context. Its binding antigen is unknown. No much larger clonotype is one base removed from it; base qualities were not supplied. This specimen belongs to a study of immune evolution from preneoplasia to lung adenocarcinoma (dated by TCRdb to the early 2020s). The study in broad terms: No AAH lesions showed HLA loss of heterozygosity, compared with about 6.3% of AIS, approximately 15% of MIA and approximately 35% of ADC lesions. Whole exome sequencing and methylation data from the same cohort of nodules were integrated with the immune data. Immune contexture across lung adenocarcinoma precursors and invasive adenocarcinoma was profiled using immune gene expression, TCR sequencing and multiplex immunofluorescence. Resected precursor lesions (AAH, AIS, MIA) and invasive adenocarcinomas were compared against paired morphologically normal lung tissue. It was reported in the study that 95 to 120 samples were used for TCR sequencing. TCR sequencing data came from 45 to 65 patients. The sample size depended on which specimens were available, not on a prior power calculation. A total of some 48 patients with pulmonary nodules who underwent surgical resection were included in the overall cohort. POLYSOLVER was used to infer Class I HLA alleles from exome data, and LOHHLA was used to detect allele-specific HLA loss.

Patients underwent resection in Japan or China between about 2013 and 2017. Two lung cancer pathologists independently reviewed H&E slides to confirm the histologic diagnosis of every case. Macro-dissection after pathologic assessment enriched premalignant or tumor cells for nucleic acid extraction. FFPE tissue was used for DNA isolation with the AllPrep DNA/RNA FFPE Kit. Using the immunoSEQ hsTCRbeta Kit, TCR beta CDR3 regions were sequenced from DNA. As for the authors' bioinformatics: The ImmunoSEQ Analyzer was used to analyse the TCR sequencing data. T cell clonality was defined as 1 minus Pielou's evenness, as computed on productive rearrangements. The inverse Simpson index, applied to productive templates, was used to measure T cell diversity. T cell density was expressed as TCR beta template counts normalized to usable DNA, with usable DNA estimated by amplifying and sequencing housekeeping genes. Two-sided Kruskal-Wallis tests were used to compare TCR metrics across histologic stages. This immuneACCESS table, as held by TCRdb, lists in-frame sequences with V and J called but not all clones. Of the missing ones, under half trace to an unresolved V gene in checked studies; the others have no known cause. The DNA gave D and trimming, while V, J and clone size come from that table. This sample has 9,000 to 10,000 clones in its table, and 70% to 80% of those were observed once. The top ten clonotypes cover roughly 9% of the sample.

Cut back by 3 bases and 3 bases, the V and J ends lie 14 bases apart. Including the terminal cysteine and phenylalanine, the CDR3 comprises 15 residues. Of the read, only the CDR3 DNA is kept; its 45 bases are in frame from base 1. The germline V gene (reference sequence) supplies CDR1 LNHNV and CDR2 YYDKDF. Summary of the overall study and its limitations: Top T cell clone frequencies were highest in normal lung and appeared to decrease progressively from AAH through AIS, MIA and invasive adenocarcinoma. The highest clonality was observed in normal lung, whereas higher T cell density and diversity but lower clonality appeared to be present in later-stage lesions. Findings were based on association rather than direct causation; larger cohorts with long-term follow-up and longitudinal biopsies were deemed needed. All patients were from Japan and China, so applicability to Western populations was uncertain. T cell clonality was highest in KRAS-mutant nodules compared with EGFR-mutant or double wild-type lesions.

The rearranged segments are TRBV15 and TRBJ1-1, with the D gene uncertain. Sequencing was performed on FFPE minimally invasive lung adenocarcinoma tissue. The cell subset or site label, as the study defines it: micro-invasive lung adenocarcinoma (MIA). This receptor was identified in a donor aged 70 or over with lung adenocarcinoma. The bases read TGTGCCACCAGCAGTGACGTGGGCGCGGACACTGAAGCTTTCTTT. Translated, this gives CATSSDVGADTEAFF.